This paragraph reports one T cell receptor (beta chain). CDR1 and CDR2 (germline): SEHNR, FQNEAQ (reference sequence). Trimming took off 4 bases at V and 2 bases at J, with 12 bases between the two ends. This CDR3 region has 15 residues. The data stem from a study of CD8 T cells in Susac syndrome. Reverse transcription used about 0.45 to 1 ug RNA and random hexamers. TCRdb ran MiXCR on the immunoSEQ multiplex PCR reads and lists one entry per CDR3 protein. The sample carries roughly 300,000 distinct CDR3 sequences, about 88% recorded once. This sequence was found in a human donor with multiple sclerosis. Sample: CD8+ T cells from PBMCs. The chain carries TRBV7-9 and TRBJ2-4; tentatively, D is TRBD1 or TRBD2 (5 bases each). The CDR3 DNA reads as TGTGCCAGCAGCTCCCTTTCGGGGCCCAAAAACATTCAGTACTTC. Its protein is CASSSLSGPKNIQYF.